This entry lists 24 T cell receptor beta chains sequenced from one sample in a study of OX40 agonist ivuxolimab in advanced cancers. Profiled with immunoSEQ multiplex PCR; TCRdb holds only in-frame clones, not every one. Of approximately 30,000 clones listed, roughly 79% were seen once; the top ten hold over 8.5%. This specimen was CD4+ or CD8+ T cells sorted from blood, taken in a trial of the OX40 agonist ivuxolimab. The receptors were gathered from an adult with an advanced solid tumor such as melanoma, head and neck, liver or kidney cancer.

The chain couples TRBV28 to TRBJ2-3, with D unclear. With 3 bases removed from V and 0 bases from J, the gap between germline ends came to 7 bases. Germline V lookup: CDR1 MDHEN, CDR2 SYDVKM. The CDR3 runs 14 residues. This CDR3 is CASSLLSSTDTQYF. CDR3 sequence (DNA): TGTGCCAGCAGTTTGTTGTCTAGCACAGATACGCAGTATTTT.

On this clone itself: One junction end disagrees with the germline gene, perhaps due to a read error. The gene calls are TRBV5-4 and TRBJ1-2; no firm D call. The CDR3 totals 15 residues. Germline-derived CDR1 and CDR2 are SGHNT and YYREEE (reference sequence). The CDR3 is CASSQDIGYNYGYTF. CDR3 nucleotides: TGCGCCAGCAGCCAAGATATAGGATATAACTATGGCTACACCTTC.

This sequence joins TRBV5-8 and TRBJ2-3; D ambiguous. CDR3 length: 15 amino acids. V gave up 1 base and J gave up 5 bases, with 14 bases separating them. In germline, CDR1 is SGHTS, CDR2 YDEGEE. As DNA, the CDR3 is TGTGCCAGCAGCTTGCGGCGGCCCCCACGAGATACGCAGTATTTT. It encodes CASSLRRPPRDTQYF.

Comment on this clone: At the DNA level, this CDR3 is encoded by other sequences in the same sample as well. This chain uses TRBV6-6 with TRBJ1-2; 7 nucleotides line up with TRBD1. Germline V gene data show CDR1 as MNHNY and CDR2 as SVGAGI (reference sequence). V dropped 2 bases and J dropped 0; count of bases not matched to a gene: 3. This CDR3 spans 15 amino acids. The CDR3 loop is CASSYQGGTNYGYTF. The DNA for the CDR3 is TGTGCCAGCAGTTACCAGGGGGGAACTAACTATGGCTACACCTTC.

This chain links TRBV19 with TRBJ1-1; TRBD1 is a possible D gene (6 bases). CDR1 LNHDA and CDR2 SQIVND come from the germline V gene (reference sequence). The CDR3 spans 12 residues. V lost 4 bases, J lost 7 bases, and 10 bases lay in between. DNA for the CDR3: TGTGCCAGTAGTAGCGGGACACTTGAAGCTTTCTTT. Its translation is CASSSGTLEAFF.

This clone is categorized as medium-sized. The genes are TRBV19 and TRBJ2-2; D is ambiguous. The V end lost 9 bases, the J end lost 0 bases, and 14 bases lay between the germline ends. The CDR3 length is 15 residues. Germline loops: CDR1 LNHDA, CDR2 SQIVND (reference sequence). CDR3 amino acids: CASSPWLTNTGELFF. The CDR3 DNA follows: TGTGCCAGCTCTCCCTGGCTTACGAACACCGGGGAGCTGTTTTTT.

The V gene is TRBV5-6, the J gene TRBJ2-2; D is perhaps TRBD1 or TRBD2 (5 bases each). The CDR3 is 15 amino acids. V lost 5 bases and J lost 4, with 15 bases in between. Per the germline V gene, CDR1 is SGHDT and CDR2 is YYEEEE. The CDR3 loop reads CASSEGPTITGELFF. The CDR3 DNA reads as TGTGCCAGCAGTGAGGGACCGACGATCACCGGGGAGCTGTTTTTT. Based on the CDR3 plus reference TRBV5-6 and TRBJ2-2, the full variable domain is DAGVTQSPTHLIKTRGQQVTLRCSPKSGHDTVSWYQQALGQGPQFIFQYYEEEERQRGNFPDRFSGHQFPNYSSELNVNALLLGDSALYLCASSEGPTITGELFFGEGSRLTVL.

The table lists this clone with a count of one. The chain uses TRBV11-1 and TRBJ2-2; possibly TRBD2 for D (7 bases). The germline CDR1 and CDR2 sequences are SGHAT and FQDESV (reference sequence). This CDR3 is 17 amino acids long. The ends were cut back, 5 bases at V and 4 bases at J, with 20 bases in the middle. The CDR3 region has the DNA TGTGCCAGCAGCCCACGACTAGGGCGGGGGCTCACCGGGGAGCTGTTTTTT. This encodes CASSPRLGRGLTGELFF.

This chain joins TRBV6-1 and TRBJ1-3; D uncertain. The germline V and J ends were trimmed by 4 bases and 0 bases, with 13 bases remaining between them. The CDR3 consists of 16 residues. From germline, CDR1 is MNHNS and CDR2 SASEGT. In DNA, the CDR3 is TGTGCCAGCAGTGGCGGGGTCCGTCTCTCTGGAAACACCATATATTTT. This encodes CASSGGVRLSGNTIYF.

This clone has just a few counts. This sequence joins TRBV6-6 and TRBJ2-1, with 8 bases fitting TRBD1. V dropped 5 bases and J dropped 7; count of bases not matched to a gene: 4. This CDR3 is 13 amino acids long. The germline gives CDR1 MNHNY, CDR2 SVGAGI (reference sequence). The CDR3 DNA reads TGTGCCAGCAGTACAGGGGGGTCGAATGAGCAGTTCTTC. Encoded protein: CASSTGGSNEQFF.

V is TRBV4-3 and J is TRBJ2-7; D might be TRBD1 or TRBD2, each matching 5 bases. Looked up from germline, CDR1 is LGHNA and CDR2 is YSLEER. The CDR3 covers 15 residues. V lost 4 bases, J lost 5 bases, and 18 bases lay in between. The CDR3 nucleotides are TGCGCCAGCAGCCCCGGGGACGTCTTAGGCCACGAGCAGTACTTC. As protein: CASSPGDVLGHEQYF.

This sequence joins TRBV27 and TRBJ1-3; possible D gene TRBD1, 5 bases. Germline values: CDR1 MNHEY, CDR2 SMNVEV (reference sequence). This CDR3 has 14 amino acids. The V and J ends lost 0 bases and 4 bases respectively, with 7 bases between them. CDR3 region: CASSLSKGGNTIYF. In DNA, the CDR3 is TGTGCCAGCAGTTTATCGAAGGGGGGAAACACCATATATTTT.

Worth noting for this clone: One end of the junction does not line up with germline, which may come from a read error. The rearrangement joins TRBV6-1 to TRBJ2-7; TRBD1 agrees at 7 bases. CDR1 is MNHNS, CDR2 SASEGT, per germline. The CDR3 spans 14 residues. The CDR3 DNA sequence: TGTGCCAGCAGCGACAGGGTAAGCTCCGACGAGCAGTACTTC. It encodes CASSDRVSSDEQYF.

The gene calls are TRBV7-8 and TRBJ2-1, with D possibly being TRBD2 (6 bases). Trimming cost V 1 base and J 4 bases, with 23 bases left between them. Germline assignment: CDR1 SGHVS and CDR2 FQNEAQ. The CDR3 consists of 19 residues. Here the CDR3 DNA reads TGTGCCAGCAGCTTAGTCCGGGCCCCGGGGGTCGGCCCGTACAATGAGCAGTTCTTC. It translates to CASSLVRAPGVGPYNEQFF.

CDR3 region: CASSRPGTGTHGYTF. The CDR3 DNA is TGTGCCAGCAGCCGTCCCGGGACAGGGACCCATGGCTACACCTTC. The chain recombines TRBV5-4 with TRBJ1-2; 9 bases map to TRBD1. This CDR3 region has 15 residues. The germline CDR1 and CDR2 sequences are SGHNT and YYREEE (reference sequence). With V trimmed by 4 bases and J by 6 bases, 10 bases remained unmatched.

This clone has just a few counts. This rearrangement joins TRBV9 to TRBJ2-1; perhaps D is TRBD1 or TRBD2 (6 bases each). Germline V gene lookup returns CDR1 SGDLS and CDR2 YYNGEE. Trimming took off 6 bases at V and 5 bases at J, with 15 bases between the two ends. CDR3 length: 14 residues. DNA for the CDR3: TGTGCCAGCATGTCGGGGGCGGTGGACAATGAGCAGTTCTTC. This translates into CASMSGAVDNEQFF.

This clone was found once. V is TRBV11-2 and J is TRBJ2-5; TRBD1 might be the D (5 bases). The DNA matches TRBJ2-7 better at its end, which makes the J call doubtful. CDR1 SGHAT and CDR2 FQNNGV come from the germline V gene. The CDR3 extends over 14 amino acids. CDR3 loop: CASSPGHLSYEQYF. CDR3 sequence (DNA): TGTGCCAGCAGCCCCGGACATCTCTCCTACGAGCAGTACTTC.

The CDR3 DNA follows: TGTGCCAGCAGCCAGGGACTAGCGGGGGTAGGTAGACAGTTCTTC. Amino acids: CASSQGLAGVGRQFF. The chain carries TRBV5-6 and TRBJ2-1, with 14 nucleotides matching TRBD2. CDR3 length: 15 amino acids. The germline V gene encodes CDR1 SGHDT and CDR2 YYEEEE. After removal of 4 bases from V and 13 bases from J, the junction contained 10 bases not matched to a gene.

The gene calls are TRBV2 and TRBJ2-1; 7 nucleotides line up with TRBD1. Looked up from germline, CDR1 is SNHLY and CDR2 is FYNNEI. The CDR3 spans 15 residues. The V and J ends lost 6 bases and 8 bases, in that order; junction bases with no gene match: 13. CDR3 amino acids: CASRAGTAVSHEQFF. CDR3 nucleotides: TGTGCCAGCAGAGCCGGGACAGCCGTTTCCCATGAGCAGTTCTTC.

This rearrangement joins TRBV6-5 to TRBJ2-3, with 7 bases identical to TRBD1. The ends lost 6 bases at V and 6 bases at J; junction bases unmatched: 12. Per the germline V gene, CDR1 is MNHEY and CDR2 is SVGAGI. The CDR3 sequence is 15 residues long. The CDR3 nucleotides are TGTGCCAGCAGCTCACCCATGACAGGGATGGATACGCAGTATTTT. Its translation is CASSSPMTGMDTQYF.

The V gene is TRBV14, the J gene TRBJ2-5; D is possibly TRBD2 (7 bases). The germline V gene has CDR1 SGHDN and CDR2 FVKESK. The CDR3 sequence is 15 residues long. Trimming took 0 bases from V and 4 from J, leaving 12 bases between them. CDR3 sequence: CASSQDSGGRETQYF. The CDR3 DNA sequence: TGTGCCAGCAGCCAAGATTCCGGGGGGCGAGAGACCCAGTACTTC.

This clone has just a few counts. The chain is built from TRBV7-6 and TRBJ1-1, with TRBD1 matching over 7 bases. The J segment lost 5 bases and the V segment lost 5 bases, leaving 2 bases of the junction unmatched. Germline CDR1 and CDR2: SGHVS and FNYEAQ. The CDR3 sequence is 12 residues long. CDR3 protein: CASSRDRTEAFF. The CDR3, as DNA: TGTGCCAGCAGCCGGGACAGAACTGAAGCTTTCTTT.

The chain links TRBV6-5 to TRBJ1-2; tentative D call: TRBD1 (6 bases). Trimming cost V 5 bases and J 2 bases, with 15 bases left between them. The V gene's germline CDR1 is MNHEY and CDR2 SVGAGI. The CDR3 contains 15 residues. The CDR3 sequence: CASSAGTPTNYGYTF. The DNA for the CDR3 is TGTGCCAGCAGTGCCGGGACACCGACGAACTATGGCTACACCTTC.

The CDR3 is CASSANRGHEQYF. DNA of the CDR3: TGTGCCAGCAGCGCGAACAGGGGCCACGAGCAGTACTTC. The chain links TRBV7-6 to TRBJ2-7; 7 bases are a match to TRBD1. This CDR3 has 13 residues. The J segment lost 5 bases and the V segment lost 5 bases, leaving 6 bases of the junction unmatched. The germline gives CDR1 SGHVS, CDR2 FNYEAQ.